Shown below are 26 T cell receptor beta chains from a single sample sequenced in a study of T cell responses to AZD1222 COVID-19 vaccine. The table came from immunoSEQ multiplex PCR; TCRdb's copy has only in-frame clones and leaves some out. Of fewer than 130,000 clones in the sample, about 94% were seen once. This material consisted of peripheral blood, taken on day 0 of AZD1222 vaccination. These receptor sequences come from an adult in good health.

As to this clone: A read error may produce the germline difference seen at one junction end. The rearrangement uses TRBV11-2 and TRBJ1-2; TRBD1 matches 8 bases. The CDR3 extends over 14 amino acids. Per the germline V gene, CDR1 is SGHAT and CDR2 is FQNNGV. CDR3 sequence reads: CASRTLARQGPICF. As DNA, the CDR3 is TGTGCCAGCAGGACACTGGCCCGACAGGGGCCGATCTGCTTC. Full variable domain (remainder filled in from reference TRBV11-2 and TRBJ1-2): EAGVAQSPRYKIIEKRQSVAFWCNPISGHATLYWYQQILGQGPKLLIQFQNNGVVDDSQLPKDRFSAERLKGVDSTLKIQPAKLEDSAVYLCASRTLARQGPICFGSGTRLTVV.

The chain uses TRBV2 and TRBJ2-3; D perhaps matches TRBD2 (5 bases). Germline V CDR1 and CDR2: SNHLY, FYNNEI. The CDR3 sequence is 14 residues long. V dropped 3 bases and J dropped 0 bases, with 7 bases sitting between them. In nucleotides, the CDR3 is TGTGCCAGCAGTGACGCGGGTAGCACAGATACGCAGTATTTT. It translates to CASSDAGSTDTQYF.

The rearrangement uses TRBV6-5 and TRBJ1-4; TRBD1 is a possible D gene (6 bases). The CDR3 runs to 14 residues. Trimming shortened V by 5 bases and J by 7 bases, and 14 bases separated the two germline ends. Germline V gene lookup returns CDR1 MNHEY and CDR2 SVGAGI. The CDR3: CASSQTGISEKLFF. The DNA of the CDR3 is TGTGCCAGCAGTCAGACAGGAATCTCTGAAAAACTGTTTTTT.

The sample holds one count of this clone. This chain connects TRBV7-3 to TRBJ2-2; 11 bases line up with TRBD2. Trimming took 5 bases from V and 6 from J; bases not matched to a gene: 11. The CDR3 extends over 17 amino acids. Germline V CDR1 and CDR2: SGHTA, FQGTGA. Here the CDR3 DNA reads TGTGCCAGCAGCCCGCGCCGGGGTAGCGGGAGGGCCGGGGAGCTGTTTTTT. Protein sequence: CASSPRRGSGRAGELFF. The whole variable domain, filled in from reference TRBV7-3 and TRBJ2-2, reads GAGVSQTPSNKVTEKGKYVELRCDPISGHTALYWYRQSLGQGPEFLIYFQGTGAADDSGLPNDRFFAVRPEGSVSTLKIQRTERGDSAVYLCASSPRRGSGRAGELFFGEGSRLTVL.

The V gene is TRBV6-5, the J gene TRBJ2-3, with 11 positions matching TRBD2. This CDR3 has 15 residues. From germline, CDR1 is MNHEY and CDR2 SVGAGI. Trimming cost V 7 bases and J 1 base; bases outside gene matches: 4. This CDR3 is CASTNSGGGTDTQYF. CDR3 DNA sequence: TGTGCCAGCACTAATAGCGGGGGGGGCACAGATACGCAGTATTTT.

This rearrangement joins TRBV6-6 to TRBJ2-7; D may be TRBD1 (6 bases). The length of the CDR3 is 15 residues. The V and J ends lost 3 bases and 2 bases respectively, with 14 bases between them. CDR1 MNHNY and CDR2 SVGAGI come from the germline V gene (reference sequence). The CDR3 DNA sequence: TGTGCCAGCAGTTATCCTGACAGGCGACCCTACGAGCAGTACTTC. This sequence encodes CASSYPDRRPYEQYF.

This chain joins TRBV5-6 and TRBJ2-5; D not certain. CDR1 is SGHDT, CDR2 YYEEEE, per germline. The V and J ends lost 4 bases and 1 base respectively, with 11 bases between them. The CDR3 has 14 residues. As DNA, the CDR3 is TGTGCCAGCAGCCCCCCTTCCGTCCAAGAGACCCAGTACTTC. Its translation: CASSPPSVQETQYF.

The CDR3 DNA follows: TGTGCCAGCAGTTTAAATCTCTGGGAGCTGTTTTTT. As protein: CASSLNLWELFF. The genes are TRBV12-3 or TRBV12-4 and TRBJ2-2; the D is unclear. V dropped 2 bases and J dropped 9 bases, with 7 bases sitting between them. The CDR3 extends over 12 amino acids.

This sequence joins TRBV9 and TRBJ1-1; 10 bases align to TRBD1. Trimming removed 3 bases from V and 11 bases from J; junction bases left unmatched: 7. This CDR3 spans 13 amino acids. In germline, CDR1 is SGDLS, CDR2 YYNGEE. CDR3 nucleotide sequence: TGTGCCAGCAGCGGCGTGGGGACAGGGGTCGCTTTCTTT. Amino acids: CASSGVGTGVAFF.

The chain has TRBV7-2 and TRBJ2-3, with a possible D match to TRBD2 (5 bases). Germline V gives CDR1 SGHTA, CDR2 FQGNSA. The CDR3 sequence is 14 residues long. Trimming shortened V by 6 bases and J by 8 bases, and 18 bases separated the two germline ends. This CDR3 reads CASSLGEWLVTQYF. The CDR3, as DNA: TGTGCCAGCAGTTTGGGAGAATGGCTGGTTACGCAGTATTTT.

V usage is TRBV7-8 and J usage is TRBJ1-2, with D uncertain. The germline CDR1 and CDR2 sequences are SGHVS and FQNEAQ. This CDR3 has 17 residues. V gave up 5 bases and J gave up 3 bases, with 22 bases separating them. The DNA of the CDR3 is TGTGCCAGCAGCCCTCTCATCCCGAGGCGGGAGGACTATGGCTACACCTTC. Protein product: CASSPLIPRREDYGYTF.

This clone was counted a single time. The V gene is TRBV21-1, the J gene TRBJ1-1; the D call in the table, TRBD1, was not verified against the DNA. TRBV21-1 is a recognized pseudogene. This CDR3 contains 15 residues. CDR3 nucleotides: TGTGCCAGCAGCAAGGTCAGGGGGATGAACACTGAAGCTTTCTTT. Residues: CASSKVRGMNTEAFF.

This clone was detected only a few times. The CDR3 nucleotides read TGTGCCAGCTCACACAAAACAGGGACGGGTCAGCCCCAGCATTTT. It codes for CASSHKTGTGQPQHF. This chain uses TRBV18 with TRBJ1-5, with a weak D call TRBD1 (6 bases). V lost 4 bases to trimming and J lost 6 bases, with 16 bases between them. From germline, CDR1 is KGHSH and CDR2 LQKENI. There are 15 residues in the CDR3.

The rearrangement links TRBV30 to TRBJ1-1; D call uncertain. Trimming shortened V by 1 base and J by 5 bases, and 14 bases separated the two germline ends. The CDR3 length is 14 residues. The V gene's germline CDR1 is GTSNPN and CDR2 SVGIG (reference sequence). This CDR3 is CAWSAAVRGTEAFF. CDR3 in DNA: TGTGCCTGGAGTGCTGCAGTCCGGGGTACTGAAGCTTTCTTT.

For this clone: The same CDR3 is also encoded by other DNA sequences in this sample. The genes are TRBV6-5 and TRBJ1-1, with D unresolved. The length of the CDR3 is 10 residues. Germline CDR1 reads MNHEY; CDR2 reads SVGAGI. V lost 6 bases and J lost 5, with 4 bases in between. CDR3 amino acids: CASRGTEAFF. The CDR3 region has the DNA TGTGCCAGCAGGGGAACTGAAGCTTTCTTT.

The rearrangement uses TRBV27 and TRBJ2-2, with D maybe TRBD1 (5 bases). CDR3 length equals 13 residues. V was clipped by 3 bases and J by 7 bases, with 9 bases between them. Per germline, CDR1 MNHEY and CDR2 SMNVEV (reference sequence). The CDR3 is CASSFQGFGELFF. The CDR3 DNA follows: TGTGCCAGCAGTTTCCAGGGTTTCGGGGAGCTGTTTTTT.

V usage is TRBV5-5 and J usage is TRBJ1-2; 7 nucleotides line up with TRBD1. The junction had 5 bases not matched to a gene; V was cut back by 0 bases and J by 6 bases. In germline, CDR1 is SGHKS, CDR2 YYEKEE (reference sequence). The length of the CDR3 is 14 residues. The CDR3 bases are TGTGCCAGCAGCTTGGGAACAGGGGATCATGGCTACACCTTC. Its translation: CASSLGTGDHGYTF.

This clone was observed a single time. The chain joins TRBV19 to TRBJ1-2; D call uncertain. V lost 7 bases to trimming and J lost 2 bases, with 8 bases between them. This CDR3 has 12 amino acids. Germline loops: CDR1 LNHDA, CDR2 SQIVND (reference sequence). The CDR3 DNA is TGTGCCAGTACGTACAGAAACTATGGCTACACCTTC. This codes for CASTYRNYGYTF.

DNA of the CDR3: TGTGCCAGTAGTATAGACGGGGGATCGGCACCCCTCCACTTT. Translated, it gives CASSIDGGSAPLHF. The chain recombines TRBV19 with TRBJ1-6, with D perhaps TRBD1 (5 bases). There are 14 residues in the CDR3. Looked up from germline, CDR1 is LNHDA and CDR2 is SQIVND (reference sequence). The V end lost 0 bases, the J end lost 11 bases, and 11 bases lay between the germline ends. Looking up the rest from reference TRBV19 and TRBJ1-6 gives the full variable domain: DGGITQSPKYLFRKEGQNVTLSCEQNLNHDAMYWYRQDPGQGLRLIYYSQIVNDFQKGDIAEGYSVSREKKESFPLTVTSAQKNPTAFYLCASSIDGGSAPLHFGNGTRLTVT.

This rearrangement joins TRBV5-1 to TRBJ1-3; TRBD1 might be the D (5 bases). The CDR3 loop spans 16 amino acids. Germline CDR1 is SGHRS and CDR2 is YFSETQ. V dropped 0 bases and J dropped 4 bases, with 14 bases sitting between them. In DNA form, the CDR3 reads TGCGCCAGCAGCTTGGCTCTGGGGCGTGAAGGAAACACCATATATTTT. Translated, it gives CASSLALGREGNTIYF.

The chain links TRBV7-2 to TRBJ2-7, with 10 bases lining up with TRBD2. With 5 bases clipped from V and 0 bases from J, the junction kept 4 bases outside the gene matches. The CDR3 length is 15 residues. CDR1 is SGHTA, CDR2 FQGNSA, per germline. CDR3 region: CASSPRTSGSYEQYF. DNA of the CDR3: TGTGCCAGCAGCCCACGGACTAGCGGCTCCTACGAGCAGTACTTC.

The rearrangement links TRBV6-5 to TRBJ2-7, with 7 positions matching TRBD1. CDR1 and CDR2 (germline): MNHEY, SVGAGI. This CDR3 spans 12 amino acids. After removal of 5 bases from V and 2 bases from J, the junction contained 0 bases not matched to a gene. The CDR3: CASSTGAYEQYF. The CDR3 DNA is TGTGCCAGCAGTACAGGGGCCTACGAGCAGTACTTC.

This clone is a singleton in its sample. The CDR3 coding sequence is TGTGCCACCAGCAGGGAAGACTTAAGACTAAACACTGAAGCTTTCTTT. Its translation: CATSREDLRLNTEAFF. V and J are TRBV15 and TRBJ1-1; D uncertain. Germline V gene sequence: CDR1 LNHNV, CDR2 YYDKDF (reference sequence). The CDR3 is 16 amino acids. V was pared by 3 bases and J by 2 bases, with 16 bases between.

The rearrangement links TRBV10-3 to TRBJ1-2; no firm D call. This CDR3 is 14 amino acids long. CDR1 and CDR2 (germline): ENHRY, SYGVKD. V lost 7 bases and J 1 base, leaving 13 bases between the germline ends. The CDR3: CAITPVGVNYGYTF. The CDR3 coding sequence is TGTGCCATCACTCCAGTTGGAGTTAACTATGGCTACACCTTC.

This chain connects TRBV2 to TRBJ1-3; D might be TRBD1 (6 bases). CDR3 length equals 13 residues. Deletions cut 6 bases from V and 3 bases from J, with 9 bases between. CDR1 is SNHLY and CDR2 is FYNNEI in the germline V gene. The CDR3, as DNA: TGTGCCAGCAGCGCGGGACATGGAAACACCATATATTTT. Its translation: CASSAGHGNTIYF. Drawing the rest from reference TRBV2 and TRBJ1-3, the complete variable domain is EPEVTQTPSHQVTQMGQEVILRCVPISNHLYFYWYRQILGQKVEFLVSFYNNEISEKSEIFDDQFSVERPDGSNFTLKIRSTKLEDSAMYFCASSAGHGNTIYFGEGSWLTVV.

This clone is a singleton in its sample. CDR3 in DNA: TGTGCCAGCAGTTCAAGGACTAGCGGGATTGGCGAGCAGTACTTC. Amino acids: CASSSRTSGIGEQYF. The V gene is TRBV28, the J gene TRBJ2-7; 12 bases line up with TRBD2. CDR1 is MDHEN and CDR2 is SYDVKM in the germline V gene. Germline trimming cut 4 bases from V and 6 bases from J; bases unmatched to any gene: 7. CDR3 length equals 15 residues.